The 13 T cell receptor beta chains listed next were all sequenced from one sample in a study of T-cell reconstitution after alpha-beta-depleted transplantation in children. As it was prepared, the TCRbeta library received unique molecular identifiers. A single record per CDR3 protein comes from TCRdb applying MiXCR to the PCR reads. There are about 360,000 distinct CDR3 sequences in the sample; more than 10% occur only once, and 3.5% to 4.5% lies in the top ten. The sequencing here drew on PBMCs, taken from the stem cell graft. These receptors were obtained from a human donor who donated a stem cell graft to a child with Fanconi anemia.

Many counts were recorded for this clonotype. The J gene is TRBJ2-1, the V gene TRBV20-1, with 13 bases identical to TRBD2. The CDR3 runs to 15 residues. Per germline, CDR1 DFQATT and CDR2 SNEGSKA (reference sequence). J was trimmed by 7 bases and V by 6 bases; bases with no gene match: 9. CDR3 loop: CSAPQTSGGPNEQFF. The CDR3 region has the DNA TGCAGTGCCCCCCAGACTAGCGGGGGGCCGAATGAGCAGTTCTTC.

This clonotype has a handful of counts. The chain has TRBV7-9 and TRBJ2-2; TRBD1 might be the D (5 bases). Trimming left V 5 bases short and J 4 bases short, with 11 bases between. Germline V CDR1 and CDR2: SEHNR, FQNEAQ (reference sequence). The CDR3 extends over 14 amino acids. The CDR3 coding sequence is TGTGCCAGCAGCGGCCTGGGGCCCACCGGGGAGCTGTTTTTT. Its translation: CASSGLGPTGELFF.

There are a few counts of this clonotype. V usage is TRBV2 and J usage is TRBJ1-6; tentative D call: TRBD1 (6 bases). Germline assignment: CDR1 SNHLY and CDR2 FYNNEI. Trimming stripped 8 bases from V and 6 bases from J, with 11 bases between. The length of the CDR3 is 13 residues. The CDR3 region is CASRQEVNSPLHF. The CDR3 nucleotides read TGTGCCAGCCGACAGGAGGTTAATTCACCCCTCCACTTT.

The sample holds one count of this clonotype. The CDR3 sequence: CAICGQGTEAFF. DNA of the CDR3: TGTGCCATCTGCGGACAGGGCACTGAAGCTTTCTTT. The chain uses TRBV6-4 and TRBJ1-1; TRBD1 matches 8 bases. V gave up 10 bases and J gave up 4 bases; unmatched junction bases: 5. The germline V gene encodes CDR1 MRHNA and CDR2 SNTAGT. The CDR3 contains 12 residues.

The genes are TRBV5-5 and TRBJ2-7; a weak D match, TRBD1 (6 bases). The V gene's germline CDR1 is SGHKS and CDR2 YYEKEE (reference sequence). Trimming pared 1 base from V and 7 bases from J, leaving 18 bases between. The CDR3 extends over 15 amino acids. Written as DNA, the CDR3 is TGTGCCAGCAGCTTGTCTATCGTAACAGGGCAGGAGCAGTACGTC. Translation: CASSLSIVTGQEQYV.

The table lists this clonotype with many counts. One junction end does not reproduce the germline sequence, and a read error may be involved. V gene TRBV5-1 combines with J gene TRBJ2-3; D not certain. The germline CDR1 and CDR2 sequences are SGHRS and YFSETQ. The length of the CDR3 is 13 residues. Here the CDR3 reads CASSLVGEDTQYF. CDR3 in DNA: TGTGCCAGCAGCTTAGTCGGTGAGGATACGCAGTATTTT.

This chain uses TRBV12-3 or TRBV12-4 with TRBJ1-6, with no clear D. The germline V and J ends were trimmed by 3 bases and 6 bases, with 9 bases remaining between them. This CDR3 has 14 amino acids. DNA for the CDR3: TGTGCCAGCAGTTTGGAACAAGTTAATTCACCCCTCCACTTT. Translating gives CASSLEQVNSPLHF.

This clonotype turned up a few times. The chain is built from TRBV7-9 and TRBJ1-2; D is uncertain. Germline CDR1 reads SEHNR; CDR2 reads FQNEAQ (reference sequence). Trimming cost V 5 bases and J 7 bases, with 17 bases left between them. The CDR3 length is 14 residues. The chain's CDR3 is CASSQDTFSGGYTF. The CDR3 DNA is TGTGCCAGCAGCCAGGATACCTTTTCGGGTGGCTACACCTTC. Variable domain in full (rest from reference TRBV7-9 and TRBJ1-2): DTGVSQNPRHKITKRGQNVTFRCDPISEHNRLYWYRQTLGQGPEFLTYFQNEAQLEKSRLLSDRFSAERPKGSFSTLEIQRTEQGDSAMYLCASSQDTFSGGYTFGSGTRLTVV.

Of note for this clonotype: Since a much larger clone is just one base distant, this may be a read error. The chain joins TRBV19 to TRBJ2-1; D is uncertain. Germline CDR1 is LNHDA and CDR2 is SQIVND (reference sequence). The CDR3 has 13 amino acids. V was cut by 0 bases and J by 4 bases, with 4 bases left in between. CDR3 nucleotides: TGTGCCAGTAGTATAGACCAATACAATGAGCAGTTCTTC. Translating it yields CASSIDQYNEQFF.

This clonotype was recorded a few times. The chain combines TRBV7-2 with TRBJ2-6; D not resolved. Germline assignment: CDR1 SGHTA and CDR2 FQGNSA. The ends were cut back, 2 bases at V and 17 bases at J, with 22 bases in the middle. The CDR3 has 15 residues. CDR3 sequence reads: CASSLLTLSGVGMTF. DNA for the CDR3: TGTGCCAGCAGCTTATTAACCTTGTCTGGGGTTGGGATGACTTTC.

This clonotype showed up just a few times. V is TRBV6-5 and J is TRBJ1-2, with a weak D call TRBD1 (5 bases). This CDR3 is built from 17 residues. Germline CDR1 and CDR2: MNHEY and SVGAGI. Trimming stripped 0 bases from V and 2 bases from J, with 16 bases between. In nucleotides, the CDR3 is TGTGCCAGCAGTTACTCGAGAAAGGGGTCCGGAAACTATGGCTACACCTTC. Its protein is CASSYSRKGSGNYGYTF.

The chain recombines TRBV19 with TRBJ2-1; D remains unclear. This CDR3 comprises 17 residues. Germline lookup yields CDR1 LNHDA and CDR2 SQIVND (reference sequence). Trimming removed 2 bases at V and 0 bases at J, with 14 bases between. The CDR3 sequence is CASSIWARASSYNEQFF. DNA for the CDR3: TGTGCCAGTAGTATATGGGCTAGGGCAAGCTCCTACAATGAGCAGTTCTTC.

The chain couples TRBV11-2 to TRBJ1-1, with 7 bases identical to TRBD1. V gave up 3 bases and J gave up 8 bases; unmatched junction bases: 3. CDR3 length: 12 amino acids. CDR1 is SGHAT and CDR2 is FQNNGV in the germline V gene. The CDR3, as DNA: TGTGCCAGCAGCTTCGAGACAGGGGAAGCTTTCTTT. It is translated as CASSFETGEAFF.